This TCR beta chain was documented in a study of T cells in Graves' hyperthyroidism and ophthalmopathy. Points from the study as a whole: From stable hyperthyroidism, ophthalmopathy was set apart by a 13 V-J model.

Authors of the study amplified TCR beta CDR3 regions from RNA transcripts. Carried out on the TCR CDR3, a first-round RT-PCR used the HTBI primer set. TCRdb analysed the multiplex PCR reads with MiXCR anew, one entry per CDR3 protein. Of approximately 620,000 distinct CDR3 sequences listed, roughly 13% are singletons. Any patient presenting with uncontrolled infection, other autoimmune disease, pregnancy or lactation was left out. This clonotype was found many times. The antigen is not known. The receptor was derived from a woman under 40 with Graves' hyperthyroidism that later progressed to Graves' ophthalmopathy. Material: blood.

CDR3: CSARTEGNEQYF. The CDR3 nucleotides read TGCAGTGCTAGAACGGAGGGGAACGAGCAGTACTTC. This sequence joins TRBV20-1 and TRBJ2-7; tentative D call: TRBD2 (6 bases). Germline V CDR1 and CDR2: DFQATT, SNEGSKA (reference sequence). The CDR3 has 12 residues. Trimming took 2 bases from V and 5 from J, leaving 10 bases between them.